The 13 T cell receptor beta chains listed next were all sequenced from one sample in a study of T cell responses to AZD1222 COVID-19 vaccine. This table comes from immunoSEQ multiplex PCR, and its TCRdb copy is limited to in-frame clones, with some not included. The data show more than 75,000 clones, about nine tenths seen once. The sample here was peripheral blood, taken 28 days after the second AZD1222 dose. Every receptor here comes from an adult who received the AZD1222 COVID-19 vaccine.

This clone has a single count. For the CDR3, the DNA is TGTGCCAGCAGTTACTCGCGGGACAGGGGTTTTGATGGCTACACCTTC. Translation: CASSYSRDRGFDGYTF. V is TRBV6-2 or TRBV6-3 and J is TRBJ1-2; 10 nucleotides align to TRBD1. In germline, CDR1 is MNHEY, CDR2 SVGEGT. The CDR3 extends over 16 amino acids. V gave up 0 bases and J gave up 6 bases; unmatched junction bases: 7.

This clone appeared once. This chain uses TRBV28 with TRBJ2-3; the D is unclear. This CDR3 is built from 14 residues. Germline V gene sequence: CDR1 MDHEN, CDR2 SYDVKM. V lost 2 bases to trimming and J lost 0 bases, with 6 bases between them. For the CDR3, the DNA is TGTGCCAGCAGTTTAATAACTAGCACAGATACGCAGTATTTT. Translated, it gives CASSLITSTDTQYF.

The V and J genes are TRBV5-5 and TRBJ2-3; the D is unclear. This CDR3 has 13 amino acids. CDR1 is SGHKS and CDR2 is YYEKEE in the germline V gene (reference sequence). V shed 1 base and J shed 4 bases, with 7 bases lying between them. CDR3 in DNA: TGTGCCAGCAGCTTGTGGGTGGCAGATACGCAGTATTTT. Its protein product is CASSLWVADTQYF.

The chain has TRBV13 and TRBJ1-1; no clear D. Trimming cost V 0 bases and J 5 bases, with 4 bases left between them. Germline CDR1 is PRHDT and CDR2 is FYEKMQ (reference sequence). The CDR3 covers 12 residues. The CDR3 DNA follows: TGTGCCAGCAGCTTAGGACTTACTGAAGCTTTCTTT. This encodes CASSLGLTEAFF.

The V call is TRBV15, the J call TRBJ1-4; 8 bases agree with TRBD1. The CDR3 runs to 14 residues. The germline CDR1 and CDR2 sequences are LNHNV and YYDKDF (reference sequence). V lost 3 bases to trimming and J lost 8 bases; unmatched junction nucleotides: 5. Written as DNA, the CDR3 is TGTGCCACCAGCAGCGGACAGGGTCGCGAAAAACTGTTTTTT. Amino acid sequence: CATSSGQGREKLFF.

This clone occurred a few times. The CDR3 DNA is TGTGCCAGCAGCCGAGGTCCCCGCGGGGGGACGAGGTCCTACGAGCAGTACTTC. This encodes CASSRGPRGGTRSYEQYF. The chain joins TRBV7-9 to TRBJ2-7; 8 bases line up with TRBD2. CDR3 length: 18 amino acids. The germline V gene has CDR1 SEHNR and CDR2 FQNEAQ (reference sequence). After removal of 5 bases from V and 1 base from J, the junction contained 16 bases not matched to a gene.

The CDR3 DNA sequence: TGTGCCAGCTCACCATGGGAAGATACGCAGTATTTT. Translated: CASSPWEDTQYF. V is TRBV18 and J is TRBJ2-3; unclear D gene. This CDR3 region has 12 residues. The germline V and J ends were trimmed by 2 bases and 5 bases, with 5 bases remaining between them. CDR1 is KGHSH, CDR2 LQKENI, per germline.

The rearrangement uses TRBV27 and TRBJ2-7, with unresolved D. CDR1 and CDR2 (germline): MNHEY, SMNVEV (reference sequence). The CDR3 consists of 13 residues. Deletions cut 3 bases from V and 1 base from J, with 7 bases between. DNA for the CDR3: TGTGCCAGCAGTTTCGCATCGTCCTACGAGCAGTACTTC. It encodes CASSFASSYEQYF.

V and J are TRBV19 and TRBJ2-2, with D maybe TRBD1 (8 bases). V gave up 7 bases and J gave up 7 bases, with 13 bases separating them. CDR1 is LNHDA and CDR2 is SQIVND in the germline V gene (reference sequence). The length of the CDR3 is 13 residues. The CDR3 here is CASTTGGDGELFF. In nucleotides, the CDR3 is TGTGCCAGTACCACAGGGGGGGACGGGGAGCTGTTTTTT.

Written as DNA, the CDR3 is TGTGCCAGCAGCTTACTGAAGCTAAGCACAGATACGCAGTATTTT. This gives the protein CASSLLKLSTDTQYF. The rearrangement links TRBV11-2 to TRBJ2-3; unclear D gene. The CDR3 sequence is 15 residues long. Germline assignment: CDR1 SGHAT and CDR2 FQNNGV. Trimming shortened V by 2 bases and J by 0 bases, and 9 bases separated the two germline ends.

The gene calls are TRBV5-1 and TRBJ2-5; D might be TRBD2 (5 bases). Germline CDR1 is SGHRS and CDR2 is YFSETQ. CDR3 length: 15 residues. V was pared by 4 bases and J by 0 bases, with 13 bases between. The CDR3 region is CASSQTPGNQETQYF. CDR3 in DNA: TGCGCCAGCAGCCAAACACCGGGAAACCAAGAGACCCAGTACTTC.

This chain uses TRBV19 with TRBJ1-5, with D maybe TRBD1 (5 bases). Germline CDR1 LNHDA, CDR2 SQIVND (reference sequence). The V gene lost 1 base and the J gene lost 3 bases, with 13 bases spanning the gap. This CDR3 has 16 residues. For the CDR3, the DNA is TGTGCCAGTAGTATAGTGGGACTGATTTCCAATCAGCCCCAGCATTTT. Translating it yields CASSIVGLISNQPQHF.

This sequence joins TRBV7-6 and TRBJ1-2; D unclear. V lost 5 bases and J 4 bases, leaving 14 bases between the germline ends. The CDR3 loop spans 14 amino acids. Germline V gene lookup returns CDR1 SGHVS and CDR2 FNYEAQ. The CDR3 sequence is CASSRGSSSYGYTF. The CDR3 coding sequence is TGTGCCAGCAGCCGAGGAAGTTCGAGCTATGGCTACACCTTC. Combining the CDR3 with reference TRBV7-6 and TRBJ1-2 gives the whole variable domain GAGVSQSPRYKVTKRGQDVALRCDPISGHVSLYWYRQALGQGPEFLTYFNYEAQQDKSGLPNDRFSAERPEGSISTLTIQRTEQRDSAMYRCASSRGSSSYGYTFGSGTRLTVV.